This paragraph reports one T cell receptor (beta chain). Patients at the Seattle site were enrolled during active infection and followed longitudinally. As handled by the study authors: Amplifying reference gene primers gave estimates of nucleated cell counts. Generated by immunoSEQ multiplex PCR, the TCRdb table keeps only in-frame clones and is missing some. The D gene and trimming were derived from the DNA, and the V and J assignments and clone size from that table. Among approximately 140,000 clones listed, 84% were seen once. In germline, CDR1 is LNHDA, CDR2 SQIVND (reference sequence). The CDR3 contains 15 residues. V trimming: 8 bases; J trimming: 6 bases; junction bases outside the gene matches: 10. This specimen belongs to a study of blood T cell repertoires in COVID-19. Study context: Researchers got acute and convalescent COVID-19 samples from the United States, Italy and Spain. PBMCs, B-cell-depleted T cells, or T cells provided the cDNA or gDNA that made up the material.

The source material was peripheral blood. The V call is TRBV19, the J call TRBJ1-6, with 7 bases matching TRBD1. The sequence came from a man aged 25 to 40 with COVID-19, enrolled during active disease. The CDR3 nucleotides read TGTGCCAGTCGAACACCGGGACAGAGTAATTCACCCCTCCACTTT. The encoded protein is CASRTPGQSNSPLHF.